The clone carrying this TCR beta chain was counted many times. Its matching antigen is unknown. The data belong to a study of post-analysis software for immune sequencing data. Built from TCR beta cDNA, the libraries had unique molecular identifiers in them. T cells numbering roughly 1 to 10 million yielded some 520,000 cDNA molecules. TCRdb reprocessed the PCR reads with MiXCR, giving one entry per CDR3 protein. The sample yields about 200,000 distinct CDR3 sequences, over 25% seen once. Trimming took 6 bases from V and 7 from J, leaving 18 bases between them. Germline V lookup: CDR1 MNHNS, CDR2 SASEGT. The CDR3 has 14 residues. Study-wide results and limits: Strong co-clustering by F measure was seen for same-batch samples. The normalized Chao1 diversity of multiple sclerosis patients was significantly lower than that of controls. Higher frequency in patients than in controls was seen for five TRBV segments, with TRBV5-6, TRBV5-1 and TRBV20-1 among them.

The specimen sequenced was blood. The receptor's source is a girl aged 2-17 years with multiple sclerosis. The chain links TRBV6-1 to TRBJ2-5; possible D gene TRBD2, 5 bases. Written as DNA, the CDR3 is TGTGCCAGCAGCGCGGACGGGATGGTAGGGACCCAGTACTTC. This encodes CASSADGMVGTQYF.